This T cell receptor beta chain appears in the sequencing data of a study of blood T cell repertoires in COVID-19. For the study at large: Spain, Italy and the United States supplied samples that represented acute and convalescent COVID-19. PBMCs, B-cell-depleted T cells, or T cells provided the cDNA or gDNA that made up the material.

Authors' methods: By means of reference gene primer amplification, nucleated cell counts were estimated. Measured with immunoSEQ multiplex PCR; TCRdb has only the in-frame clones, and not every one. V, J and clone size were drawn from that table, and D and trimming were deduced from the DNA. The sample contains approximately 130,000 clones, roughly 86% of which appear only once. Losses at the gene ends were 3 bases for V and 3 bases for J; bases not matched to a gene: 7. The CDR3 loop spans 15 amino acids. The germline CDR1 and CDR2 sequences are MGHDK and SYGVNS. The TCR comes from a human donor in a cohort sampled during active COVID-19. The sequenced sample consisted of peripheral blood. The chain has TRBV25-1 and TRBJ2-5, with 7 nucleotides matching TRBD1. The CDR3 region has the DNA TGTGCCAGCAGTGAGCCGGGACAGAGTAAAGAGACCCAGTACTTC. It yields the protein CASSEPGQSKETQYF.